These T cell receptor beta chains were read from a single sample in a study of graft-versus-host responses after intestinal transplantation. Repertoires were generated with immunoSEQ multiplex PCR, while TCRdb's copy carries only in-frame clones and drops some. In the table there are about 4,800 clones, approximately 30% of which are singletons. Here the sequenced sample was alloreactive CD4+ T cells from a mixed lymphocyte reaction culture, taken before transplantation. The source of these receptors is a human patient who was an organ donor for intestinal transplantation. Both conserved end residues are part of each CDR3. D genes are given only for firm matches. Size tells how often a clone was seen (once, few, many) or the class of an expanded clone, and some rows leave it out.

size	V	J	length	D	DNA	CDR3
-	TRBV9	TRBJ1-2	14	TRBD1	TGTGCCAGCAGCGCCGGGACAGGGGGTTTTGGCTACACCTTC	CASSAGTGGFGYTF
-	TRBV2	TRBJ1-2	15	-	TGTGCCAGCAGTATACCTGCGATAAAGACCTATGGCTACACCTTC	CASSIPAIKTYGYTF
-	TRBV11-3	TRBJ1-6	17	TRBD1	TGTGCCAGCAGCTTAGAGGGGACAGGGCGGAAGAATTCACCCCTCCACTTT	CASSLEGTGRKNSPLHF
-	TRBV4-1	TRBJ2-1	11	-	TGCGCCAGCAGCCTCTACAATGAGCAGTTCTTC	CASSLYNEQFF
-	TRBV4-1	TRBJ1-5	14	-	TGCGCCAGCAGCCAAGTAGGGGGCAATCAGCCCCAGCATTTT	CASSQVGGNQPQHF
-	TRBV6-6	TRBJ1-1	15	-	TGTGCCAGCAGTTACTCGAGGAACAGGAACACTGAAGCTTTCTTT	CASSYSRNRNTEAFF
-	TRBV4-2	TRBJ1-2	16	-	TGTGCCAGCAGCCCCCTGCCAGGGCCAGAAGGCTATGGCTACACCTTC	CASSPLPGPEGYGYTF
-	TRBV4-1	TRBJ1-2	15	-	TGCGCCAGCAGCCAAGGTGGGGGCCCGGGACATGGCTACACCTTC	CASSQGGGPGHGYTF
-	TRBV6-5	TRBJ2-7	14	-	TGTGCCAGCAGTTACTCTCGGAGCTCCTACGAGCAGTACTTC	CASSYSRSSYEQYF
few	TRBV7-2	TRBJ2-1	14	-	TGTGCCAGCAGCTTAGCGGGGGCCTACAATGAGCAGTTCTTC	CASSLAGAYNEQFF
-	TRBV28	TRBJ1-2	14	-	TGTGCCAGCAGCTCTGGACACCCCCTTTATGGCTACACCTTC	CASSSGHPLYGYTF
few	TRBV7-6	TRBJ1-2	16	TRBD1	TGTGCCAGCAGCCAACGGGACAGGGGGCTTAGCTATGGCTACACCTTC	CASSQRDRGLSYGYTF
-	TRBV11-2	TRBJ1-6	17	-	TGTGCCAGCAGCTTTGAACGGATTGACGGGTTTAATTCACCCCTCCACTTT	CASSFERIDGFNSPLHF
few	TRBV5-1	TRBJ2-5	16	TRBD2	TGCGCCAGCAGCTTGGCGTTAGCGGGGGGGCAAGAGACCCAGTACTTC	CASSLALAGGQETQYF
-	TRBV20-1	TRBJ2-1	11	-	TGCAGTGCTAGGTTTCACCCTTGGCAGTTCTTC	CSARFHPWQFF
few	TRBV7-2	TRBJ1-2	15	-	TGTGCCAGCAGCTTAGCACGAGCAGGGTCCTATGGCTACACCTTC	CASSLARAGSYGYTF
few	TRBV4-1	TRBJ1-4	15	-	TGCGCCAGCAGCCGGTACGGGACCTGGAAAGAAAAACTGTTTTTT	CASSRYGTWKEKLFF
few	TRBV5-1	TRBJ2-1	15	TRBD2	TGCGCCAGCAGCTTACTAGCGGCCCCGAGGGATGAGCAGTTCTTC	CASSLLAAPRDEQFF
few	TRBV5-1	TRBJ1-1	12	TRBD1	TGCGCCAGCAGCTTGGGGGGGACAGGGGCTTTCTTT	CASSLGGTGAFF
medium-sized	TRBV5-3	TRBJ2-6	16	TRBD2	TGTGCCAGAAGCTTTGGGGAGGGCTCTGGGGCCAACGTCCTGACTTTC	CARSFGEGSGANVLTF
-	TRBV11-3	TRBJ2-5	17	TRBD2	TGTGCCAGCAGCTTACTACTAGCGGGGGGGCCAGGAGAGACCCAGTACTTC	CASSLLLAGGPGETQYF
-	TRBV30	TRBJ1-2	14	TRBD1	TGTGCCTGGAGGGACAGGGGGGCTAACTATGGCTACACCTTC	CAWRDRGANYGYTF